This TCR beta chain came from a study of identical twins. The authors used template switching to add a universal primer site and gave cDNA unique molecular identifiers. TCRdb re-derived calls from the 5' RACE reads in MiXCR, one entry per CDR3 protein. The sample lists approximately 620,000 distinct CDR3 sequences, approximately 9% occurring once. After removal of 2 bases from V and 0 bases from J, the junction contained 6 bases not matched to a gene. CDR3 length: 15 amino acids. The V gene's germline CDR1 is DFQATT and CDR2 SNEGSKA (reference sequence). These data were also reused for a study on yellow fever vaccine responses in identical twins.

Sequencing was carried out using PBMCs. V and J are TRBV20-1 and TRBJ2-7, with 8 bases that match TRBD2. The source is a woman under 30 in good health. This chain's CDR3 is CSARPIAGSSYEQYF. DNA of the CDR3: TGCAGTGCTAGACCCATAGCGGGAAGCTCCTACGAGCAGTACTTC.